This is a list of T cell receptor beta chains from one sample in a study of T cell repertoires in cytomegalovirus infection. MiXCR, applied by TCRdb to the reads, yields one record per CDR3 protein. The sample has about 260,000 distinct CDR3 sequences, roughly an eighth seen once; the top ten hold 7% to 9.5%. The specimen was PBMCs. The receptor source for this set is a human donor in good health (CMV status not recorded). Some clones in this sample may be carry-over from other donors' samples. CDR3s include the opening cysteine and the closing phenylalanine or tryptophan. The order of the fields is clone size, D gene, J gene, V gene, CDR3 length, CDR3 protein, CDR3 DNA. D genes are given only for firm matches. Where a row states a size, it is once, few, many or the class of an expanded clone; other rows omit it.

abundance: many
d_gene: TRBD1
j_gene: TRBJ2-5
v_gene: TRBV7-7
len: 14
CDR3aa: CASSVSGGLETQYF
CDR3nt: TGTGCTAGCAGCGTATCAGGGGGCCTAGAGACCCAGTACTTC

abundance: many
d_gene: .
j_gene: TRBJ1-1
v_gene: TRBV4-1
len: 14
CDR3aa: CASSQSPDGTEAFF
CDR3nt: TGCGCCAGCAGCCAATCCCCGGACGGTACTGAAGCTTTCTTT

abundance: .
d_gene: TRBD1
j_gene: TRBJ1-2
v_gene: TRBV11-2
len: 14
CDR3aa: CASSAGGAYYGYTF
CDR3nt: TGTGCCAGCAGCGCAGGGGGCGCGTACTATGGCTACACCTTC

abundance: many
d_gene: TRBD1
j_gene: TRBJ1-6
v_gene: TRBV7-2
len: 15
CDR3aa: CASSFQTGGNSPLHF
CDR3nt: TGTGCCAGCAGCTTCCAGACAGGGGGCAATTCACCCCTCCACTTT

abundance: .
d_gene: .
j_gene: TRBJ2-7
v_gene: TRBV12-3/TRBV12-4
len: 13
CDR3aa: CASRLTPPGEQYF
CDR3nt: TGTGCCAGCAGACTGACTCCGCCGGGTGAGCAGTACTTC

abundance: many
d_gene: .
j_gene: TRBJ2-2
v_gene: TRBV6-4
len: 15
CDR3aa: CASSSGTAGPGELFF
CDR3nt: TGTGCCAGCAGCTCCGGGACCGCGGGACCCGGGGAGCTGTTTTTT

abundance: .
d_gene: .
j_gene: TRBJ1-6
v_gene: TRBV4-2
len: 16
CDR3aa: CASSQDNDPLGSPLHF
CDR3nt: TGTGCCAGCAGCCAAGATAACGACCCCCTCGGTTCACCCCTCCACTTT

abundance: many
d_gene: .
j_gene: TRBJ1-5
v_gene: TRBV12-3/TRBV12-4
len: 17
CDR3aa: CASSLGWGESNNQPQHF
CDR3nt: TGTGCCAGCAGCTTGGGGTGGGGAGAAAGTAACAATCAGCCCCAGCATTTT

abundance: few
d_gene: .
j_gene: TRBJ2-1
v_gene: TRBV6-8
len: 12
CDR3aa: CASRYRVHEQFF
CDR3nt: TGTGCCAGCAGATACAGGGTACATGAGCAGTTCTTC

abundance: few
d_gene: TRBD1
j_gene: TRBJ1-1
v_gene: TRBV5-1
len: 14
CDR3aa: CASRTGTGLTEAFF
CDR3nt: TGCGCCAGCAGAACCGGGACAGGGCTGACTGAAGCTTTCTTT

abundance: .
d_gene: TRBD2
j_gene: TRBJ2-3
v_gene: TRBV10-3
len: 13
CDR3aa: CAMGGVSTDTQYF
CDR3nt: TGTGCCATGGGGGGGGTCAGCACAGATACGCAGTATTTT

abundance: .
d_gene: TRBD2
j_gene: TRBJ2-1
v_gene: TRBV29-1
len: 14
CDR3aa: CSGSGLAGVTEQFF
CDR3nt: TGCAGCGGATCCGGACTAGCGGGAGTCACTGAGCAGTTCTTC

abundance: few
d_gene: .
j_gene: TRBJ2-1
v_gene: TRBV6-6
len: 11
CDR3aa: CASSYSAWQFF
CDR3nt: TGTGCCAGCAGTTACTCAGCCTGGCAGTTCTTC

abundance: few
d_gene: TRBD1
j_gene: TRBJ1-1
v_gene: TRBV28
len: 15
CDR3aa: CASSFIDRVGTEAFF
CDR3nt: TGTGCCAGCAGTTTCATAGACAGGGTGGGCACTGAAGCTTTCTTT

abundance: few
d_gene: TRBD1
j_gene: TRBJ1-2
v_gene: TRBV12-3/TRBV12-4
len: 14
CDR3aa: CASSGDRGGYGYTF
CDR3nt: TGTGCCAGCAGCGGGGACAGGGGAGGGTATGGCTACACCTTC

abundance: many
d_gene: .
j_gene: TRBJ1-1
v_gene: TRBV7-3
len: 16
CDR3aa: CASSLKRLGSNTEAFF
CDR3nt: TGTGCCAGCAGCTTAAAAAGGTTAGGCAGCAACACTGAAGCTTTCTTT

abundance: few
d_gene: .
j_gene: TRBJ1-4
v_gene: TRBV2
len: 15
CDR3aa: CASSEVGQAKGKLFF
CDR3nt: TGTGCCAGCAGTGAAGTGGGGCAGGCTAAGGGAAAACTGTTTTTT

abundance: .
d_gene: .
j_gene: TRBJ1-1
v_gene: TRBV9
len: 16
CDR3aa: CASSARLPGGNTEAFF
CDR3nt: TGTGCCAGCAGCGCGCGCCTACCGGGGGGGAACACTGAAGCTTTCTTT

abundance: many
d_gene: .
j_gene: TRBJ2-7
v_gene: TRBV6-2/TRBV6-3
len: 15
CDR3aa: CASRYPAGTFYEQYF
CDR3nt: TGTGCCAGCAGGTACCCCGCCGGGACCTTCTACGAGCAGTACTTC

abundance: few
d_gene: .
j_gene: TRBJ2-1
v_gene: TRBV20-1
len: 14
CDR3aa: CSARDLKDINEQFF
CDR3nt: TGCAGTGCTAGAGATCTAAAGGACATAAATGAGCAGTTCTTC

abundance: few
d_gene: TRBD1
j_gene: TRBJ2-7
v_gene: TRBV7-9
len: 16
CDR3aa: CASSAPIGTGQYEQYF
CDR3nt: TGTGCCAGCAGCGCGCCAATCGGGACAGGGCAATACGAGCAGTACTTC

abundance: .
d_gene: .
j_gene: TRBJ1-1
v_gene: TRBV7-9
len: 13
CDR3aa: CASSAGGNTEAFF
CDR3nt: TGTGCCAGCAGCGCGGGGGGAAACACTGAAGCTTTCTTT

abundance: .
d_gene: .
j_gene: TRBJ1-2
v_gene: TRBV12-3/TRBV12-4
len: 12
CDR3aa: CASSFQGPGYTF
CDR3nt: TGTGCCAGCAGCTTCCAGGGTCCTGGCTACACCTTC

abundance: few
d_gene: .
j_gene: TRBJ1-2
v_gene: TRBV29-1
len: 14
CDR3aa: CSVEDPAGLYGYTF
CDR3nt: TGCAGCGTTGAAGATCCGGCAGGACTCTATGGCTACACCTTC

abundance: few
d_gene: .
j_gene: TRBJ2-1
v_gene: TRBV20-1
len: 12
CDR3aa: CRVEGVTDEQFF
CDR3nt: TGCAGGGTGGAGGGAGTAACGGATGAGCAGTTCTTC

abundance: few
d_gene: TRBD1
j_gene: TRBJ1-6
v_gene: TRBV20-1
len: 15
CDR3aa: CSAQTGGSYNSPLHF
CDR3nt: TGCAGTGCCCAGACAGGGGGGTCCTATAATTCACCCCTCCACTTT

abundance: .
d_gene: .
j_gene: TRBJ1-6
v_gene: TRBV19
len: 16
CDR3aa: CASSAQAQMGNSPLHF
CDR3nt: TGTGCCAGTAGTGCACAGGCCCAGATGGGCAATTCACCCCTCCACTTT

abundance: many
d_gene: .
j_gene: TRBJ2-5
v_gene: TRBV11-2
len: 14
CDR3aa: CASSLVSEQETQYF
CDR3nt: TGTGCCAGCAGCTTAGTCAGCGAGCAAGAGACCCAGTACTTC

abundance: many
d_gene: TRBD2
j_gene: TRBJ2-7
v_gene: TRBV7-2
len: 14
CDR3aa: CASSLELAGYEQYF
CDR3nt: TGTGCCAGCAGCTTAGAACTAGCGGGGTACGAGCAGTACTTC

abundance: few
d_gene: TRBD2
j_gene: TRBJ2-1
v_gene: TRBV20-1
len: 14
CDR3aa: CSADRGSFHNEQFF
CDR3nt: TGCAGTGCTGACCGCGGGAGTTTTCACAATGAGCAGTTCTTC

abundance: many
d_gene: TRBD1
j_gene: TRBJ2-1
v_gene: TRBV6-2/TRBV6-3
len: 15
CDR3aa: CASSSSGTANNEQFF
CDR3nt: TGTGCCAGCAGCTCCTCCGGGACAGCAAACAATGAGCAGTTCTTC

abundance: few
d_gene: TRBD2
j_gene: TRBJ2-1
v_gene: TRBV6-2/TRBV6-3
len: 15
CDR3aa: CAIGLAGIANNEQFF
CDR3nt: TGTGCCATCGGACTAGCGGGAATAGCTAACAATGAGCAGTTCTTC

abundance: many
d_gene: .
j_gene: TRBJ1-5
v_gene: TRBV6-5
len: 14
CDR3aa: CASNLAGSNQPQHF
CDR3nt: TGTGCCAGCAATTTAGCTGGTAGCAATCAGCCCCAGCATTTT

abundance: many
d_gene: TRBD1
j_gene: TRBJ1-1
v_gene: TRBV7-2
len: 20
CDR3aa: CASSLGIRDRFLGVNTEAFF
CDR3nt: TGTGCCAGCAGCTTAGGCATTCGGGACAGGTTTCTAGGGGTAAACACTGAAGCTTTCTTT

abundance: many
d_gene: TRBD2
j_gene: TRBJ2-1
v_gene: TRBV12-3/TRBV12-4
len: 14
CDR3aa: CASSLSASGAEQFF
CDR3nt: TGTGCCAGCAGTCTCTCGGCTAGCGGGGCAGAGCAGTTCTTC

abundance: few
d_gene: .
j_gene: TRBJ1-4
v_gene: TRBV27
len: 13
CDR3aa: CASWGAGREKLFF
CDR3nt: TGTGCCAGCTGGGGGGCAGGGCGGGAAAAACTGTTTTTT

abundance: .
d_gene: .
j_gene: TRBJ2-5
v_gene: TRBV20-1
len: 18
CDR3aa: CSARKDKGSRGHQETQYF
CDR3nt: TGCAGTGCTAGAAAGGACAAGGGTTCGCGGGGGCACCAAGAGACCCAGTACTTC

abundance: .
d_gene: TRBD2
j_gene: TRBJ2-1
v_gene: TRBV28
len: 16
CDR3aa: CASSPSGLAGANEQFF
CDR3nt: TGTGCCAGCAGTCCCTCTGGACTAGCGGGGGCCAATGAGCAGTTCTTC

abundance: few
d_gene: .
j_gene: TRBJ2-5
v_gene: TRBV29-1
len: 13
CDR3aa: CSVVGPAQETQYF
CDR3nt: TGCAGCGTTGTCGGACCCGCTCAAGAGACCCAGTACTTC

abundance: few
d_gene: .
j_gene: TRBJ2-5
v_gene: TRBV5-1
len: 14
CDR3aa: CASSLGTARETQYF
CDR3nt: TGCGCCAGCAGCTTGGGGACGGCTCGAGAGACCCAGTACTTC

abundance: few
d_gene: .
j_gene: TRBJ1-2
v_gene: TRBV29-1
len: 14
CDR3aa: CSVPSPESNYGYTF
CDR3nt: TGCAGCGTACCTTCGCCGGAATCTAACTATGGCTACACCTTC

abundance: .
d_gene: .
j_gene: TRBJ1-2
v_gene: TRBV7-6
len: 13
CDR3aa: CASSLGGGAGYTF
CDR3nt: TGTGCCAGCAGCTTAGGAGGCGGGGCTGGCTACACCTTC

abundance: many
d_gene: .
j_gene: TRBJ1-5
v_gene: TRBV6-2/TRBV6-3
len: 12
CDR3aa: CAVQDGYQPQHF
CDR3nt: TGTGCCGTACAGGACGGGTATCAGCCCCAGCATTTT

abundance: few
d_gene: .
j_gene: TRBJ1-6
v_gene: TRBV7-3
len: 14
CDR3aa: CASSARANNSPLHF
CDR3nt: TGTGCCAGCAGCGCCCGGGCCAACAATTCACCCCTCCACTTT

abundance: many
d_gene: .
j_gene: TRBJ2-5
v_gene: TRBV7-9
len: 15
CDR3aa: CASSLAGALQETQYF
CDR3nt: TGTGCCAGCAGCTTAGCGGGAGCGCTCCAAGAGACCCAGTACTTC

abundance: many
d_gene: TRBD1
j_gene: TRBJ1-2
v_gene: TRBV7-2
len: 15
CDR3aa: CASVVGQGLNYGYTF
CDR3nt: TGTGCCAGCGTCGTGGGACAGGGGCTTAACTATGGCTACACCTTC

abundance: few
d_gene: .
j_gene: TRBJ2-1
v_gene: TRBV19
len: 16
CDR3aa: CASRKLPQSSYNEQFF
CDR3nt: TGTGCCAGTAGAAAACTACCTCAAAGCTCCTACAATGAGCAGTTCTTC

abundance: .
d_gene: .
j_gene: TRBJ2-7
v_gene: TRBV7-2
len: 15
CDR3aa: CASSLGGGQFYEQYF
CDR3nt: TGTGCCAGCAGCTTAGGGGGTGGACAGTTCTACGAGCAGTACTTC

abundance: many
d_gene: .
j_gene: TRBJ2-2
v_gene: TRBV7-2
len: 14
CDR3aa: CASTVSLGTGELFF
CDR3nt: TGTGCCAGCACCGTATCTCTAGGGACCGGGGAGCTGTTTTTT

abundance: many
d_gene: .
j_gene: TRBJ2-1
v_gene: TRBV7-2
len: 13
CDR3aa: CASSPLSGGPEFF
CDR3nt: TGTGCCAGCAGCCCCCTCTCGGGGGGCCCGGAGTTCTTC

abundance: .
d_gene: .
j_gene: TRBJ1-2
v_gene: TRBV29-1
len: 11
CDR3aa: CSVQSGTKYTF
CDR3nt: TGCAGCGTCCAATCCGGGACAAAGTACACCTTC

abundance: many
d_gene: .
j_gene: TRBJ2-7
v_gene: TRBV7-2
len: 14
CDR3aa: CASSLVSKDYEQYF
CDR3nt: TGTGCCAGCAGCTTAGTGTCTAAAGATTACGAGCAGTACTTC

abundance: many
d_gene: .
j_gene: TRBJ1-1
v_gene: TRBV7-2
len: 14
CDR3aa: CASSPDGSWTEAFF
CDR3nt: TGTGCCAGCAGCCCAGACGGGAGTTGGACTGAAGCTTTCTTT

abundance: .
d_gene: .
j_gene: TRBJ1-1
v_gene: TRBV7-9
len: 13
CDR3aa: CASSLGAGEKTFF
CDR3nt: TGTGCCAGCAGCTTAGGTGCGGGGGAGAAAACTTTCTTT